Sequencing of this T cell receptor (beta chain) was carried out in a study of technical replicates of blood from four donors. The repertoire was sequenced with immunoSEQ multiplex PCR; TCRdb's copy has only in-frame clones and lacks some. This sample has 75,000 or so clones, with just under 95% found just once. Germline V gene lookup returns CDR1 SGHDT and CDR2 YYEEEE. This CDR3 is 14 amino acids long. This chain links TRBV5-6 with TRBJ2-5, with 8 bases matching TRBD1. The closer fit of TRBJ2-7 to the DNA end suggests the J call may be wrong. Sequenced: T cells isolated from PBMCs. This TCR was recovered from a human donor in good health. The CDR3 DNA sequence: TGTGCCAGCAGCTTCGCAGGGGGCGCCTACGAGCAGTACTTC. Its translation: CASSFAGGAYEQYF.